The source of this T cell receptor beta chain is a study of T cells after somatic rescue of genetic block. V lost 4 bases and J 10 bases, leaving 16 bases between the germline ends. Per the germline V gene, CDR1 is SGHDN and CDR2 is FVKESK. This CDR3 has 14 amino acids. Clones were sequenced by immunoSEQ multiplex PCR, and TCRdb holds only the in-frame ones, with some missing. This sample has tens of thousands of clones, with approximately 91% found just once. The rearrangement links TRBV14 to TRBJ1-4; D is unresolved. The sequenced sample consisted of peripheral blood mononuclear cells (PBMCs). The sequence was collected from a man in his thirties or forties. CDR3 coding DNA: TGTGCCAGCAGCCCGGGCCCGGTCCCGGGAAAACTGTTTTTT. Translated, it gives CASSPGPVPGKLFF.